The next 18 T cell receptor beta chains were all read from a single sample in a study of blood T cell repertoires in COVID-19. TCRdb's copy holds only in-frame clones and misses some; the assay was immunoSEQ multiplex PCR. The sample carries roughly 250,000 clones, over 70% recorded once. The sequencing sample was made of PBMCs or T cells enriched from blood (not recorded which). The receptors originated from a woman in her thirties or forties who had been exposed to COVID-19.

This chain uses TRBV4-1 with TRBJ2-7; 9 nucleotides agree with TRBD1. After removal of 0 bases from V and 5 bases from J, the junction contained 11 bases not matched to a gene. The CDR3 has 17 amino acids. Germline V gene sequence: CDR1 MGHRA, CDR2 YSYEKL. As DNA, the CDR3 is TGCGCCAGCAGCCAAGAGGAAGCCGGGACAGGGTTGCACGAGCAGTACGTC. Protein sequence: CASSQEEAGTGLHEQYV.

The genes are TRBV4-1 and TRBJ1-6, with D possibly being TRBD1 (5 bases). Trimming shortened V by 4 bases and J by 8 bases, and 15 bases separated the two germline ends. The germline V gene encodes CDR1 MGHRA and CDR2 YSYEKL. CDR3 length: 15 amino acids. The CDR3 loop is CASSRGAGTYSPLHF. CDR3 nucleotides: TGCGCCAGCAGCCGCGGAGCCGGGACTTATTCACCCCTCCACTTT.

V usage is TRBV5-4 and J usage is TRBJ1-5, with 7 bases fitting TRBD1. Trimming took 1 base from V and 0 from J; bases not matched to a gene: 16. From germline, CDR1 is SGHNT and CDR2 YYREEE (reference sequence). The CDR3 covers 20 residues. This chain's CDR3 is CASSLTPPSDRAYSNQPQHF. CDR3 coding DNA: TGTGCCAGCAGCTTGACACCACCCTCCGACAGGGCCTATAGCAATCAGCCCCAGCATTTT. Looking up the rest from reference TRBV5-4 and TRBJ1-5 gives the full variable domain: ETGVTQSPTHLIKTRGQQVTLRCSSQSGHNTVSWYQQALGQGPQFIFQYYREEENGRGNFPPRFSGLQFPNYSSELNVNALELDDSALYLCASSLTPPSDRAYSNQPQHFGDGTRLSIL.

The chain is built from TRBV3-1 (or the pseudogene TRBV3-2) and TRBJ1-5, with unresolved D. Per germline, CDR1 LGHDT and CDR2 YNNKEL (reference sequence). Between the trimmed V and J ends, which lost 4 bases and 4 bases, there was a span of 8 bases. There are 13 residues in the CDR3. CDR3 coding DNA: TGTGCCAGCAGCCTACAGATAAATCAGCCCCAGCATTTT. It codes for CASSLQINQPQHF.

The V and J genes are TRBV14 and TRBJ2-7; tentatively, D is TRBD2 (6 bases). The germline V gene encodes CDR1 SGHDN and CDR2 FVKESK. V was trimmed by 2 bases and J by 0 bases, leaving 14 bases between them. CDR3 length: 16 amino acids. The CDR3 protein is CASSQTPGLSSYEQYV. The CDR3 nucleotides read TGTGCCAGCAGCCAAACCCCGGGACTTAGCTCCTACGAGCAGTACGTC.

The DNA for the CDR3 is TGTGCCAGCAAGCTAACAGGGAACACTGAAGCTTTCTTT. Protein: CASKLTGNTEAFF. The V gene is TRBV21-1, the J gene TRBJ1-1; TRBD1, the table's D call, was not compared with the DNA. TRBV21-1 is a listed pseudogene. This CDR3 has 13 residues.

This rearrangement joins TRBV6-2 or TRBV6-3 to TRBJ1-5, with TRBD1 matching 7 bases. The V segment lost 2 bases and the J segment 0 bases; nucleotides outside the gene matches: 1. From germline, CDR1 is MNHEY and CDR2 SVGEGT. The length of the CDR3 is 15 residues. DNA of the CDR3: TGTGCCAGCAGTTACAGACAGGGTAGCAATCAGCCCCAGCATTTT. Its protein product is CASSYRQGSNQPQHF.

The J gene is TRBJ2-5, the V gene TRBV24-1; 10 positions agree with TRBD1. The germline V gene encodes CDR1 KGHDR and CDR2 SFDVKD. Unmatched junction bases numbered 9, after V lost 1 base and J lost 5 bases. This CDR3 has 17 residues. The chain's CDR3 is CATSDFGTGALSETQYF. For the CDR3, the DNA is TGTGCCACCAGTGATTTTGGGACAGGGGCGCTGTCGGAGACCCAGTACTTC.

This chain connects TRBV28 to TRBJ1-3; possible D gene TRBD1, 6 bases. The germline gives CDR1 MDHEN, CDR2 SYDVKM. The CDR3 is 15 residues long. V dropped 2 bases and J dropped 1 base, with 9 bases sitting between them. CDR3 region: CASSLLQGSGNTIYF. The CDR3 DNA reads TGTGCCAGCAGTTTACTCCAGGGGTCTGGAAACACCATATATTTT.

The V gene is TRBV19, the J gene TRBJ1-2; 9 nucleotides align to TRBD1. The germline V gene has CDR1 LNHDA and CDR2 SQIVND (reference sequence). The CDR3 consists of 14 residues. The V gene end was trimmed by 3 bases and the J gene end by 2 bases; junction bases not matched to a gene: 1. In DNA form, the CDR3 reads TGTGCCAGTAGTATGGGACAGGGAAACTATGGCTACACCTTC. Translated: CASSMGQGNYGYTF.

The V and J genes are TRBV18 and TRBJ1-5; D is uncertain. The CDR3 spans 14 residues. CDR1 KGHSH and CDR2 LQKENI come from the germline V gene. V lost 6 bases to trimming and J lost 4 bases, with 13 bases between them. CDR3 sequence reads: CASSSQTDNQPQHF. The CDR3 DNA reads as TGTGCCAGCTCGTCACAGACGGATAATCAGCCCCAGCATTTT.

The chain links TRBV28 to TRBJ1-2; D unresolved. Germline loops: CDR1 MDHEN, CDR2 SYDVKM. This CDR3 is 14 amino acids long. Trimming cost V 5 bases and J 5 bases, with 15 bases left between them. The CDR3 region is CASSPSTELYGYTF. The CDR3 DNA follows: TGTGCCAGCAGTCCCTCGACGGAGCTGTATGGCTACACCTTC.

This clone was picked up a small number of times. The chain has TRBV5-4 and TRBJ2-7, with 9 bases fitting TRBD1. Germline CDR1 reads SGHNT; CDR2 reads YYREEE (reference sequence). V lost 4 bases, J lost 3 bases, and 5 bases stayed unmatched. The CDR3 contains 14 residues. CDR3 protein: CASSMGQGYYEQYF. CDR3 nucleotide sequence: TGTGCCAGCAGCATGGGACAGGGTTACTACGAGCAGTACTTC.

This rearrangement joins TRBV19 to TRBJ2-2; 16 nucleotides agree with TRBD2. Unmatched junction bases numbered 11, after V lost 6 bases and J lost 1 base. This CDR3 is built from 20 residues. The germline V gene has CDR1 LNHDA and CDR2 SQIVND (reference sequence). The CDR3 DNA sequence: TGTGCCAGTAGGCGGATGAGGGGACTAGCGGGGGGGTTGAACACCGGGGAGCTGTTTTTT. This translates into CASRRMRGLAGGLNTGELFF.

The V gene is TRBV11-2, the J gene TRBJ1-3, with D perhaps TRBD1 (6 bases). Germline values: CDR1 SGHAT, CDR2 FQNNGV. The CDR3 runs to 13 residues. V shed 4 bases and J shed 4 bases, with 8 bases lying between them. The CDR3 coding sequence is TGTGCCAGCAGCTGGGGACACGGAAACACCATATATTTT. Translation gives CASSWGHGNTIYF.

This clone has just a few counts. The chain couples TRBV30 to TRBJ1-6; D is unresolved. The CDR3 is made up of 15 amino acids. The germline gives CDR1 GTSNPN, CDR2 SVGIG (reference sequence). Trimming removed 1 base at V and 13 bases at J, with 20 bases between. In DNA, the CDR3 is TGTGCCTGGAGTGCCCACGTAGGAGTCGATGCGCCCCTCCACTTT. Translating gives CAWSAHVGVDAPLHF.

On this clone: The sample contains more than one DNA sequence encoding this CDR3. The rearrangement links TRBV6-5 to TRBJ1-1; possibly TRBD1 for D (6 bases). CDR1 and CDR2 from the germline V gene are MNHEY and SVGAGI. CDR3 size: 14 residues. V was trimmed by 0 bases and J by 4 bases, leaving 9 bases between them. For the CDR3, the DNA is TGTGCCAGCAGTTACTCAAGGGGGGGCACTGAAGCTTTCTTT. Translated, it gives CASSYSRGGTEAFF.

This rearrangement joins TRBV11-3 to TRBJ2-2, with 8 bases matching TRBD1. CDR1 SGHNT and CDR2 YENEEA come from the germline V gene. The V and J ends lost 3 bases and 6 bases, in that order; junction bases with no gene match: 6. CDR3 length: 15 amino acids. The DNA of the CDR3 is TGTGCCAGCAGCTTTAGGCCAGGGGGCGCCGGGGAGCTGTTTTTT. Protein: CASSFRPGGAGELFF.